These 32 T cell receptor beta chains originate from one sample sequenced in a study of T-cell memory formation after mild COVID-19. Using its own MiXCR run on the 5' RACE reads, TCRdb lists one record per CDR3 protein. The sample holds 300,000 to 350,000 distinct CDR3 sequences, 13% to 15% seen once. Sequencing was carried out using PBMCs or a T cell subset sorted from them (not recorded which). These receptors were collected from a man younger than 30 who had mild COVID-19 (a few samples of this study predate the infection). Cell type and time point are not known.

This clonotype was seen a few times. The chain joins TRBV2 to TRBJ2-1; D may be TRBD1 or TRBD2 (5 bases each). V was shortened by 6 bases and J by 4 bases, with 13 bases between the two germline ends. The CDR3 sequence is 14 residues long. The germline CDR1 and CDR2 sequences are SNHLY and FYNNEI. CDR3 nucleotides: TGTGCCAGCAGGGACGGGACGCCATACAATGAGCAGTTCTTC. Its translation: CASRDGTPYNEQFF.

The V gene is TRBV5-5, the J gene TRBJ1-2; TRBD1 aligns across 9 bases. The CDR3 extends over 16 amino acids. With V trimmed by 3 bases and J by 1 base, 7 bases remained unmatched. Germline V CDR1 and CDR2: SGHKS, YYEKEE (reference sequence). CDR3 region: CASSYDWTGDNYGYTF. The CDR3 nucleotides are TGTGCCAGCAGCTACGATTGGACAGGGGATAACTATGGCTACACCTTC.

This clonotype was seen a handful of times. The rearrangement joins TRBV12-3 or TRBV12-4 to TRBJ2-3; 7 bases map to TRBD2. V lost 6 bases to trimming and J lost 5 bases; unmatched junction nucleotides: 11. This CDR3 has 15 residues. CDR3 nucleotides: TGTGCCAGCAGGCCCCGGGGGGTGGAAAGAGATACGCAGTATTTT. Translation gives CASRPRGVERDTQYF.

This chain uses TRBV20-1 with TRBJ2-7; 8 nucleotides match TRBD1. This CDR3 has 13 amino acids. CDR1 and CDR2 from the germline V gene are DFQATT and SNEGSKA (reference sequence). With V trimmed by 6 bases and J by 1 base, 5 bases remained unmatched. CDR3 sequence reads: CSASHRGSYEQYF. DNA of the CDR3: TGCAGTGCCAGCCACAGGGGGTCCTACGAGCAGTACTTC.

This clonotype was found many times. The CDR3 loop is CASQLGGSYEQYV. In nucleotides, the CDR3 is TGTGCCAGCCAACTAGGGGGCTCCTACGAGCAGTACGTC. V gene TRBV28 combines with J gene TRBJ2-7, with D possibly being TRBD1 (6 bases). V shed 8 bases and J shed 0 bases, with 11 bases lying between them. The CDR3 is 13 residues long. Germline V gene lookup returns CDR1 MDHEN and CDR2 SYDVKM.

The CDR3 sequence is CASSLELAGGTDTQYF. The CDR3 DNA follows: TGCGCCAGCAGCTTGGAACTAGCGGGGGGGACAGATACGCAGTATTTT. The V and J genes are TRBV5-1 and TRBJ2-3; 13 nucleotides match TRBD2. The CDR3 contains 16 residues. Germline lookup yields CDR1 SGHRS and CDR2 YFSETQ. The ends lost 0 bases at V and 3 bases at J; junction bases unmatched: 1.

The rearrangement joins TRBV5-1 to TRBJ1-2; D is perhaps TRBD1 (6 bases). CDR1 and CDR2 (germline): SGHRS, YFSETQ. The CDR3 length is 15 residues. Between the trimmed V and J ends, which lost 4 bases and 4 bases, there was a span of 17 bases. CDR3 residues: CASSPQQGTGYGYTF. The CDR3 region has the DNA TGCGCCAGCAGCCCCCAACAGGGTACCGGCTATGGCTACACCTTC.

This clonotype came up a few times. CDR3 protein: CASSQDLLSWAPVGQPQHF. CDR3 in DNA: TGTGCCAGCAGCCAAGATCTCCTGTCGTGGGCGCCCGTGGGTCAGCCCCAGCATTTT. The chain recombines TRBV4-2 with TRBJ1-5; D remains unclear. Germline V lookup: CDR1 LGHNA, CDR2 YNFKEQ. The V gene lost 0 bases and the J gene lost 6 bases, with 24 bases spanning the gap. The CDR3 spans 19 residues.

In this sample, this clonotype turned up a few times. This chain connects TRBV29-1 to TRBJ1-2; D remains ambiguous. The V gene lost 5 bases and the J gene lost 4 bases, with 11 bases spanning the gap. Germline V lookup: CDR1 SQVTM, CDR2 ANQGSEA. The CDR3 consists of 12 residues. The CDR3 loop is CSVWFVAYGYTF. The CDR3 DNA is TGCAGCGTTTGGTTTGTAGCCTATGGCTACACCTTC.

The V gene is TRBV11-2, the J gene TRBJ2-1; D gene unclear. V was clipped by 0 bases and J by 8 bases, with 17 bases between them. The germline CDR1 and CDR2 sequences are SGHAT and FQNNGV. The CDR3 is 16 amino acids. The CDR3 loop reads CASSLDQESFAHEQFF. The CDR3 DNA sequence: TGTGCCAGCAGCTTAGATCAGGAATCGTTCGCCCATGAGCAGTTCTTC.

This clonotype has at least ten counts. The genes are TRBV15 and TRBJ1-5; no definite D call. The CDR3 consists of 17 residues. V was trimmed by 0 bases and J by 3 bases, leaving 15 bases between them. Germline lookup yields CDR1 LNHNV and CDR2 YYDKDF (reference sequence). The CDR3 nucleotides are TGTGCCACCAGCAGAGAATGGGCCGTTCCGTTCAATCAGCCCCAGCATTTT. This codes for CATSREWAVPFNQPQHF. Supplemented by reference TRBV15 and TRBJ1-5, the full variable domain reads DAMVIQNPRYQVTQFGKPVTLSCSQTLNHNVMYWYQQKSSQAPKLLFHYYDKDFNNEADTPDNFQSRRPNTSFCFLDIRSPGLGDTAMYLCATSREWAVPFNQPQHFGDGTRLSIL.

This clonotype turned up a few times. The rearrangement uses TRBV10-3 and TRBJ2-3; D tentatively fits TRBD1 or TRBD2 (5 bases each). Trimming pared 4 bases from V and 3 bases from J, leaving 8 bases between. CDR1 is ENHRY, CDR2 SYGVKD, per germline. The CDR3 length is 13 residues. The CDR3 bases are TGTGCCATCAGTGGGGACGGGACAGATACGCAGTATTTT. Protein: CAISGDGTDTQYF.

This chain links TRBV6-2 or TRBV6-3 with TRBJ2-1; TRBD2 matches 8 bases. The CDR3 is made up of 15 amino acids. Germline V gene lookup returns CDR1 MNHEY and CDR2 SVGEGT. Losses at the gene ends were 2 bases for V and 4 bases for J; bases not matched to a gene: 4. In DNA form, the CDR3 reads TGTGCCAGCAGTTACGGCGGGGGGCTGTACAATGAGCAGTTCTTC. Amino acid sequence: CASSYGGGLYNEQFF.

This clonotype was found a few times. The rearrangement links TRBV9 to TRBJ2-7, with TRBD2 matching 9 bases. The CDR3 contains 15 residues. The J segment lost 7 bases and the V segment lost 2 bases, leaving 10 bases of the junction unmatched. Looked up from germline, CDR1 is SGDLS and CDR2 is YYNGEE. CDR3 bases: TGTGCCAGCAGCGTGGGGACTAGCCGATTGGGTGAGCAGTACTTC. Amino acids: CASSVGTSRLGEQYF.

This clonotype was found a few times. The chain joins TRBV10-2 to TRBJ2-3, with 7 bases identical to TRBD1. The CDR3 has 13 amino acids. Per germline, CDR1 WSHSY and CDR2 SAAADI. The V segment lost 6 bases and the J segment 3 bases; nucleotides outside the gene matches: 3. CDR3 residues: CASSGTETDTQYF. The CDR3 nucleotides read TGCGCCAGCAGCGGGACAGAGACAGATACGCAGTATTTT.

The genes are TRBV28 and TRBJ2-5; 13 nucleotides line up with TRBD2. The length of the CDR3 is 17 residues. The V gene's germline CDR1 is MDHEN and CDR2 SYDVKM. The V segment lost 6 bases and the J segment 3 bases; nucleotides outside the gene matches: 10. CDR3 loop: CASSLPPLAGGKETQYF. The CDR3 bases are TGTGCCAGCAGCCTACCCCCACTAGCGGGGGGGAAAGAGACCCAGTACTTC.

The chain recombines TRBV2 with TRBJ2-2; D ambiguous. Trimming removed 5 bases from V and 5 bases from J, with 9 bases in between. CDR1 and CDR2 (germline): SNHLY, FYNNEI. There are 13 residues in the CDR3. The CDR3: CASSLLVTGELFF. The CDR3 DNA sequence: TGTGCCAGCAGTCTCCTAGTTACCGGGGAGCTGTTTTTT.

V and J are TRBV7-2 and TRBJ2-5; TRBD1 matches at 8 bases. V was pared by 8 bases and J by 5 bases, with 7 bases of the junction left unmatched. The CDR3 is 13 amino acids. Germline CDR1 is SGHTA and CDR2 is FQGNSA. The CDR3, as DNA: TGTGCCAGCGGCCAGGGGGCGGGGGAGACCCAGTACTTC. Its protein is CASGQGAGETQYF.

This rearrangement joins TRBV25-1 to TRBJ1-6; D uncertain. The CDR3 length is 17 residues. V lost 3 bases and J lost 8, with 20 bases in between. Germline V CDR1 and CDR2: MGHDK, SYGVNS. CDR3 protein: CASSEPPRGKEDSPLHF. CDR3 bases: TGTGCCAGCAGTGAGCCCCCCCGGGGAAAGGAGGATTCACCCCTCCACTTT.

This clonotype has more than one count but fewer than ten. The rearrangement uses TRBV5-1 and TRBJ1-2; possibly TRBD1 for D (6 bases). Trimming removed 6 bases from V and 2 bases from J, with 14 bases in between. The CDR3 contains 14 residues. CDR1 and CDR2 (germline): SGHRS, YFSETQ. The CDR3 DNA sequence: TGCGCCAGCACCCGCGGCCAGGGGAACTATGGCTACACCTTC. It encodes CASTRGQGNYGYTF.

J is TRBJ2-7 and V is TRBV6-5; TRBD1 is a possible D gene (7 bases). The ends were cut back, 6 bases at V and 2 bases at J, with 14 bases in the middle. Germline V lookup: CDR1 MNHEY, CDR2 SVGAGI. The CDR3 loop spans 14 amino acids. The CDR3 here is CASSLATGTYEQYF. DNA for the CDR3: TGTGCCAGCAGCCTAGCGACAGGGACCTACGAGCAGTACTTC.

This clonotype has more than one count but fewer than ten. The rearrangement joins TRBV12-3 or TRBV12-4 to TRBJ1-2; D unclear. The CDR3 has 13 residues. V was clipped by 2 bases and J by 5 bases, with 9 bases between them. The CDR3 protein is CASSLRLTYGYTF. The CDR3, as DNA: TGTGCCAGCAGTTTAAGGCTGACTTATGGCTACACCTTC.

The CDR3 is CASSQARTGNLYEQYF. CDR3 nucleotide sequence: TGTGCCAGCAGCCAAGCCAGGACAGGGAATCTTTACGAGCAGTACTTC. V usage is TRBV3-1 and J usage is TRBJ2-7, with 8 bases matching TRBD1. The trim removed 1 base at V and 4 bases at J, leaving 9 bases unmatched. Germline CDR1 reads LGHDT; CDR2 reads YNNKEL (reference sequence). The CDR3 consists of 16 residues.

The V and J genes are TRBV6-2 or TRBV6-3 and TRBJ2-7, with 7 bases lining up with TRBD2. This CDR3 is 14 amino acids long. V gave up 5 bases and J gave up 3 bases; unmatched junction bases: 7. Per the germline V gene, CDR1 is MNHEY and CDR2 is SVGEGT. CDR3 sequence reads: CASSPGLVDYEQYV. The CDR3, as DNA: TGTGCCAGCAGTCCTGGACTAGTTGACTACGAGCAGTACGTC.

V gene TRBV4-2 combines with J gene TRBJ2-3; 12 bases match TRBD2. CDR3 length: 16 residues. With 6 bases clipped from V and 2 bases from J, the junction kept 6 bases outside the gene matches. Germline values: CDR1 LGHNA, CDR2 YNFKEQ. The CDR3 nucleotides read TGTGCCAGCAGTCCCGGGACTAGCGGGTTCACAGATACGCAGTATTTT. It encodes CASSPGTSGFTDTQYF.

This chain links TRBV6-6 with TRBJ2-1, with 12 nucleotides matching TRBD1. The ends lost 7 bases at V and 8 bases at J; junction bases unmatched: 12. Per the germline V gene, CDR1 is MNHNY and CDR2 is SVGAGI (reference sequence). The CDR3 is made up of 16 amino acids. The CDR3 bases are TGTGCCAGCAACCCCTACGCGGGACAGGGGGCCGATGAGCAGTTCTTC. Protein sequence: CASNPYAGQGADEQFF.

This clonotype was detected ten times or more. CDR3 DNA: TGCAGTGCCCACTCCACAGATACGCAGTATTTT. This encodes CSAHSTDTQYF. The chain has TRBV20-1 and TRBJ2-3, with D hard to call. The CDR3 covers 11 residues. The V end was cut by 6 bases, the J end by 2 bases, with 6 bases between. CDR1 DFQATT and CDR2 SNEGSKA come from the germline V gene (reference sequence).

The sample holds a few counts of this clonotype. V and J are TRBV5-1 and TRBJ2-5; 8 bases map to TRBD2. J gave up 5 bases and V 4 bases, and 10 bases lay outside the gene matches. CDR1 is SGHRS and CDR2 is YFSETQ in the germline V gene. The CDR3 has 15 amino acids. The CDR3 DNA follows: TGCGCCAGCAGCGTAACCGGGACTAGAGAGGAGACCCAGTACTTC. Translating it yields CASSVTGTREETQYF.

This clonotype was detected ten times or more. The chain joins TRBV12-3 or TRBV12-4 to TRBJ1-3; 9 nucleotides match TRBD1. The CDR3 sequence is 13 residues long. Trimming took 5 bases from V and 7 from J; bases not matched to a gene: 3. CDR3 DNA: TGTGCCAGCAGTGCGACAGGGGGTAACACCATATATTTT. It codes for CASSATGGNTIYF.

This clonotype was detected only a few times. V usage is TRBV18 and J usage is TRBJ2-7; D may be TRBD2 (5 bases). CDR3 length: 15 residues. V shed 6 bases and J shed 0 bases, with 15 bases lying between them. CDR1 and CDR2 from the germline V gene are KGHSH and LQKENI. CDR3 nucleotides: TGTGCCAGCTCCTCCGGCCGTGGGAGCTCCTACGAGCAGTACTTC. Protein sequence: CASSSGRGSSYEQYF.

The chain carries TRBV20-1 and TRBJ1-4; 8 positions match TRBD1. The V and J ends lost 5 bases and 4 bases, in that order; junction bases with no gene match: 9. This CDR3 is 15 amino acids long. The germline V gene encodes CDR1 DFQATT and CDR2 SNEGSKA (reference sequence). This CDR3 is CSAPHQGASNEKLFF. The CDR3 DNA follows: TGCAGTGCTCCTCACCAGGGGGCGAGTAATGAAAAACTGTTTTTT.

This clonotype was found a few times. V is TRBV28 and J is TRBJ1-5; 7 nucleotides align to TRBD1. The ends lost 6 bases at V and 9 bases at J; junction bases unmatched: 11. The CDR3 runs to 14 residues. Germline CDR1 and CDR2: MDHEN and SYDVKM. DNA of the CDR3: TGTGCCAGCAGCCCTGGACAGGAGATAGGGCCCCAGCATTTT. It codes for CASSPGQEIGPQHF.